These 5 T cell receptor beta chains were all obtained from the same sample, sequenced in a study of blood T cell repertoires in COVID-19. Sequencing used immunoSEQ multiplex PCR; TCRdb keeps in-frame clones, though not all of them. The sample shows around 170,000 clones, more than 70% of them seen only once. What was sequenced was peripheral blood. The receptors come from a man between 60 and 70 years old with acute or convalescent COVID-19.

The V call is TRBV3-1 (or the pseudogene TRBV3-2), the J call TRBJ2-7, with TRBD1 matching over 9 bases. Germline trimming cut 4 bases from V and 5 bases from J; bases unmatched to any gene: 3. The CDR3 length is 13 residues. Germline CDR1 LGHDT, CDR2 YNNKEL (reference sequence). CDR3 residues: CASSPQGAHEQYF. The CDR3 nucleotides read TGTGCCAGCAGCCCACAGGGGGCCCACGAGCAGTACTTC.

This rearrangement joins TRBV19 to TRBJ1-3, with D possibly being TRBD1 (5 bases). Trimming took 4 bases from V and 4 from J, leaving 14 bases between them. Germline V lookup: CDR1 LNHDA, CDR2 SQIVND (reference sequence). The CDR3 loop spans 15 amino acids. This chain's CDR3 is CASSKGPGGGNTIYF. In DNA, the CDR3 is TGTGCCAGTAGTAAGGGACCTGGAGGGGGAAACACCATATATTTT. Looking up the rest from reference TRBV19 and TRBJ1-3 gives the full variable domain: DGGITQSPKYLFRKEGQNVTLSCEQNLNHDAMYWYRQDPGQGLRLIYYSQIVNDFQKGDIAEGYSVSREKKESFPLTVTSAQKNPTAFYLCASSKGPGGGNTIYFGEGSWLTVV.

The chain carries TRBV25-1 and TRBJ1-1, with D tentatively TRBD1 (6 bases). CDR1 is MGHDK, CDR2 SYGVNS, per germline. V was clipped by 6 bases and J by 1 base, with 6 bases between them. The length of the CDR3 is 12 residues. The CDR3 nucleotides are TGTGCCAGCAGGGGACAGAACACTGAAGCTTTCTTT. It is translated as CASRGQNTEAFF.

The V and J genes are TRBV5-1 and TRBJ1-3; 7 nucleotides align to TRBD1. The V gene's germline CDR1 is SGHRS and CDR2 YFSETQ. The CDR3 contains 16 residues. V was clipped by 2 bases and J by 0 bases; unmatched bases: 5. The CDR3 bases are TGCGCCAGCAGCTTCCAAGGGGGCAGCTCTGGAAACACCATATATTTT. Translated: CASSFQGGSSGNTIYF.

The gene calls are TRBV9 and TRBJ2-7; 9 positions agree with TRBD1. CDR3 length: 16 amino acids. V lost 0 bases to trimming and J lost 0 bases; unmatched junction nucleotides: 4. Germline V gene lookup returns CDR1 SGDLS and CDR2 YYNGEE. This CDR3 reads CASSVGWDRDSYEQYF. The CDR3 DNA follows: TGTGCCAGCAGCGTAGGGTGGGACAGGGACTCCTACGAGCAGTACTTC.